These 17 T cell receptor beta chains were all obtained from the same sample, sequenced in a study of breast tumors, draining lymph nodes, adjacent tissues. TCRdb ran MiXCR on the multiplex PCR reads and lists one entry per CDR3 protein. The table records over 150,000 distinct CDR3 sequences, around a third of them present only once. Axillary draining lymph nodes of breast cancer patients supplied the node samples. The sample consisted of axillary lymph node tissue. The source is a female donor with breast cancer. Some clones in this sample may be carry-over from other donors' samples.

On this clonotype: It may be a read error: a sequence one base away is much more abundant. The J gene is TRBJ2-6, the V gene TRBV20-1, with D perhaps TRBD1 or TRBD2 (5 bases each). This CDR3 is built from 18 residues. Germline lookup yields CDR1 DFQATT and CDR2 SNEGSKA (reference sequence). V dropped 4 bases and J dropped 0 bases, with 19 bases sitting between them. The CDR3 region is CSATPRDVLPSGANVLTF. Written as DNA, the CDR3 is TGCAGTGCTACCCCCCGGGACGTACTTCCCTCTGGGGCCAACGTCCTGACTTTC.

To note about this clonotype: The junction does not match germline at one end; this may be a read error. V is TRBV10-1 and J is TRBJ2-3, with D perhaps TRBD1 (5 bases). The CDR3 runs to 16 residues. From germline, CDR1 is WNHNN and CDR2 SYGVQD (reference sequence). The CDR3 nucleotides read TGTGCCAGCTACTTCCTTGGCAGGGTATGCACAGATACGCAGTATTTT. Its translation is CASYFLGRVCTDTQYF.

This clonotype was found once. A much larger clone lies a single base off, so this may be a read error. The V gene is TRBV20-1, the J gene TRBJ2-7, with TRBD1 identical over 10 bases. From germline, CDR1 is DFQATT and CDR2 SNEGSKA (reference sequence). This CDR3 has 18 residues. Here the CDR3 reads CNARDHRDRGSSWYEQYF. CDR3 DNA: TGCAATGCTAGAGATCATCGGGACAGGGGTAGTAGTTGGTACGAGCAGTACTTC.

This sequence joins TRBV7-3 and TRBJ1-5, with D perhaps matching TRBD1 (5 bases). Per the germline V gene, CDR1 is SGHTA and CDR2 is FQGTGA. V was pared by 5 bases and J by 11 bases, with 16 bases between. The CDR3 loop spans 13 amino acids. The CDR3 DNA reads as TGTGCCAGCAGCACCGGGGCAAAAGAGACCCAGCATTTT. Its translation: CASSTGAKETQHF.

This clonotype has more than one count but fewer than ten. The rearrangement links TRBV6-1 to TRBJ2-7; D gene unclear. The CDR3 extends over 13 amino acids. Germline CDR1 MNHNS, CDR2 SASEGT. The V gene lost 7 bases and the J gene lost 3 bases, with 13 bases spanning the gap. Here the CDR3 reads CASNPQSGYEQYF. CDR3 nucleotides: TGTGCCAGCAACCCGCAGTCGGGCTACGAGCAGTACTTC.

This clonotype has a count of ten or more. The V and J genes are TRBV12-3 or TRBV12-4 and TRBJ2-1, with TRBD2 matching 7 bases. V trimming: 6 bases; J trimming: 10 bases; junction bases outside the gene matches: 12. The CDR3 consists of 14 residues. The CDR3 coding sequence is TGTGCCAGCAGCCAGGGACTACCCAGGAACGAGCAGTTCTTC. Its translation is CASSQGLPRNEQFF.

Worth noting for this clonotype: This may be a read error, as it is one base from a much larger clone. The DNA for the CDR3 is TGCGCCAGCACCCGACAGGGCGGGGGAGAGACCCAGTACTTC. It encodes CASTRQGGGETQYF. The chain couples TRBV5-1 to TRBJ2-5; perhaps D is TRBD1 or TRBD2 (7 bases each). The CDR3 loop spans 14 amino acids. The ends were cut back, 6 bases at V and 4 bases at J, with 16 bases in the middle. CDR1 and CDR2 from the germline V gene are SGHRS and YFSETQ. The variable domain in full, completed from reference TRBV5-1 and TRBJ2-5, reads KAGVTQTPRYLIKTRGQQVTLSCSPISGHRSVSWYQQTPGQGLQFLFEYFSETQRNKGNFPGRFSGRQFSNSRSEMNVSTLELGDSALYLCASTRQGGGETQYFGPGTRLLVL.

The CDR3 reads CASSHDGAAYEQYF. In DNA form, the CDR3 reads TGTGCCAGCAGCCACGACGGAGCTGCCTACGAGCAGTACTTC. The chain uses TRBV12-3 or TRBV12-4 and TRBJ2-7; no reliable D call. The CDR3 runs 14 residues. The ends were cut back, 6 bases at V and 2 bases at J, with 14 bases in the middle.

Comment on this clonotype: A read error may be the cause here, since a much bigger clone is one base away. The V and J genes are TRBV13 and TRBJ2-7, with D unresolved. The germline V gene has CDR1 PRHDT and CDR2 FYEKMQ (reference sequence). CDR3 size: 17 residues. CDR3 sequence (DNA): TGTGCCAGCAGCTCGGTTTACTACGACACCGAAAACAACGAGCAGTGCTTC. Translation gives CASSSVYYDTENNEQCF.

The J gene is TRBJ1-3, the V gene TRBV7-9; 10 nucleotides align to TRBD1. The ends lost 1 base at V and 0 bases at J; junction bases unmatched: 0. The CDR3 covers 16 residues. Germline loops: CDR1 SEHNR, CDR2 FQNEAQ (reference sequence). The CDR3 loop reads CASSLGTGGSGNTIYF. CDR3 in DNA: TGTGCCAGCAGCTTAGGGACAGGGGGCTCTGGAAACACCATATATTTT.

With respect to this clonotype: The limits of the CDR3 on the DNA are not certain, so only TCRdb's listed CDR3 is given. The CDR3 here is CASSFYICSARGLMAGNYGYTF. The V and J genes are TRBV11-2 and TRBJ1-2. With termini counted, the CDR3 has 22 amino acids. Germline V gene lookup returns CDR1 SGHAT and CDR2 FQNNGV.

This clonotype was seen more than once but under ten times. V and J are TRBV6-1 and TRBJ2-3; the match to TRBD2 covers 16 bases. V trimming: 8 bases; J trimming: 6 bases; junction bases outside the gene matches: 11. The CDR3 loop spans 17 amino acids. Germline lookup yields CDR1 MNHNS and CDR2 SASEGT. The CDR3 DNA reads TGTGCCAGCGGTCCGGGACTAGCGGGGGGGCCTGGGGATACGCAGTATTTT. It translates to CASGPGLAGGPGDTQYF.

This clonotype was detected many times. V gene TRBV5-1 combines with J gene TRBJ2-3; 9 nucleotides agree with TRBD1. The germline V gene encodes CDR1 SGHRS and CDR2 YFSETQ. The J segment lost 0 bases and the V segment lost 3 bases, leaving 5 bases of the junction unmatched. The CDR3 totals 16 residues. The CDR3 sequence is CASSSLGQGSTDTQYF. The CDR3 DNA reads as TGCGCCAGCAGCTCCTTAGGACAGGGGAGCACAGATACGCAGTATTTT. The full variable domain, rest sourced from reference TRBV5-1 and TRBJ2-3, is KAGVTQTPRYLIKTRGQQVTLSCSPISGHRSVSWYQQTPGQGLQFLFEYFSETQRNKGNFPGRFSGRQFSNSRSEMNVSTLELGDSALYLCASSSLGQGSTDTQYFGPGTRLTVL.

In this sample, this clonotype turned up many times. The chain is built from TRBV12-3 or TRBV12-4 and TRBJ2-1; 7 positions match TRBD2. J gave up 1 base and V 6 bases, and 6 bases lay outside the gene matches. This CDR3 is 15 amino acids long. The chain's CDR3 is CASSQISGSYNEQFF. The CDR3 DNA reads as TGTGCCAGCAGCCAAATTAGCGGGTCCTACAATGAGCAGTTCTTC.

This clonotype has a handful of counts. The chain carries TRBV20-1 and TRBJ1-1, with D possibly being TRBD1 (5 bases). Germline CDR1 DFQATT, CDR2 SNEGSKA (reference sequence). The ends were cut back, 3 bases at V and 4 bases at J, with 12 bases in the middle. The CDR3 extends over 13 amino acids. As DNA, the CDR3 is TGCAGTGCTAGGAGGGGTCTAGGCACTGAAGCTTTCTTT. Translated: CSARRGLGTEAFF.

This clonotype has only a few counts. The CDR3 spells CSASEGFGAEAFF. Here the CDR3 DNA reads TGCAGTGCTAGTGAGGGGTTTGGCGCTGAAGCTTTCTTT. The chain uses TRBV20-1 and TRBJ1-1, with D perhaps matching TRBD1 (5 bases). Between the trimmed V and J ends, which lost 3 bases and 6 bases, there was a span of 14 bases. The germline V gene has CDR1 DFQATT and CDR2 SNEGSKA (reference sequence). This CDR3 is built from 13 residues.

J is TRBJ1-4 and V is TRBV4-2; D gene uncertain. There are 17 residues in the CDR3. V dropped 0 bases and J dropped 5 bases, with 16 bases sitting between them. The germline V gene has CDR1 LGHNA and CDR2 YNFKEQ. In nucleotides, the CDR3 is TGTGCCAGCAGCCAAGATCCTCCTAGCTCCTACAATGAAAAACTGTTTTTT. This codes for CASSQDPPSSYNEKLFF.